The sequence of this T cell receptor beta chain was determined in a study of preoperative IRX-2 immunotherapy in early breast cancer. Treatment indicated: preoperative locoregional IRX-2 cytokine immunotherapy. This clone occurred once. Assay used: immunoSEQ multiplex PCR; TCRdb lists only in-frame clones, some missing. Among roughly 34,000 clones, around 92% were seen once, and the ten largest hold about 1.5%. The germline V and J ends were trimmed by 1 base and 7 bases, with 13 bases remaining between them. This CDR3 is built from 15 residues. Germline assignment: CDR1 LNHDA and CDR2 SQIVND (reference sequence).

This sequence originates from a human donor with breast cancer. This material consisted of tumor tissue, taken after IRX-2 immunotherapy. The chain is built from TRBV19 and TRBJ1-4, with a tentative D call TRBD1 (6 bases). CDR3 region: CASSIGRGQSEKLFF. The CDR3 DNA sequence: TGTGCCAGTAGTATAGGCCGGGGGCAAAGTGAAAAACTGTTTTTT.